This T cell receptor (beta chain) was identified during a study of metastatic and nonmetastatic thyroid tumors. On the study more broadly: The comparison covered peripheral blood and tumor or nodule tissue in malignant and benign thyroid patients. Overall study results and limits: Malignant tumors reportedly showed significantly higher TCR beta diversity than benign nodules in both blood and tumor.

V lost 1 base and J lost 2, with 9 bases in between. Germline CDR1 reads WSHSY; CDR2 reads SAAADI. CDR3 size: 14 residues. Per the original data handling: The authors used CDR3 differences across clinicopathological groups to build a distant-metastasis classifier for papillary thyroid cancer. MiXCR reprocessed the PCR reads for TCRdb. The V and J calls follow TCRdb's processing rather than the paper's. This sample has roughly 15,000 clones; roughly 19% occur once, and the top ten carry roughly 13%. Every patient underwent thyroid surgery untreated. The sample holds many counts of this clone. Its specificity is unknown.

The sequencing sample was made of blood. This chain links TRBV10-2 with TRBJ2-7; D remains ambiguous. The receptor comes from a female donor with papillary thyroid cancer or a benign thyroid nodule (not recorded which). Some clones in this sample may be carry-over from other donors' samples. CDR3 sequence (DNA): TGCGCCAGCAGTGAGTTCGAGGTTACCTACGAGCAGTACTTC. It codes for CASSEFEVTYEQYF.